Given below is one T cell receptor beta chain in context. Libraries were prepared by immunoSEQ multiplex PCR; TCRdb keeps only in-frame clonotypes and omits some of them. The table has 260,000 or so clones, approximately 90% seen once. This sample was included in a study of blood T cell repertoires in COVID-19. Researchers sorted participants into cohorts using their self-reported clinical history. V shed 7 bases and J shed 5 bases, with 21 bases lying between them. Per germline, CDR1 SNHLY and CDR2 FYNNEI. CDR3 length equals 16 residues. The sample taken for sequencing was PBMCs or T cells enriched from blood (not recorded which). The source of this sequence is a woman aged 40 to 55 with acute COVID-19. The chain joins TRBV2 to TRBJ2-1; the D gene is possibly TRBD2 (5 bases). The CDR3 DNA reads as TGTGCCAGCACCCCTGGGTGGAGCGGAGGAGACAATGAGCAGTTCTTC. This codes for CASTPGWSGGDNEQFF. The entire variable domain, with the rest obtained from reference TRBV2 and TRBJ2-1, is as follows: EPEVTQTPSHQVTQMGQEVILRCVPISNHLYFYWYRQILGQKVEFLVSFYNNEISEKSEIFDDQFSVERPDGSNFTLKIRSTKLEDSAMYFCASTPGWSGGDNEQFFGPGTRLTVL.